The 17 T cell receptor beta chains presented below share a single source sample, sequenced in a study of T cells expressing NK-cell markers (dated by TCRdb to 2018 to 2021). The protocol used for the library was 5' RACE. Sequencing was carried out with an Illumina HiSeq 2000. TCRdb reprocessed the public reads and reports one entry per CDR3 protein sequence, without DNA. The table held for this sample gives 150,000 to 200,000 distinct CDR3 sequences. 20% to 25% of the sample goes to the ten largest clones. The specimen sequenced was blood T cells: a sorted CD56 or NKG2C T cell subset, CD4+ or CD8+ T cells, or bulk PBMC T cells (not recorded which). Receptors were obtained from a man aged 18-70 years in good health.

V gene TRBV5-1 combines with J gene TRBJ2-7; lacking DNA, the TRBD1 call made by TCRdb goes unchecked. This CDR3 is 13 amino acids long. Germline CDR1 reads SGHRS; CDR2 reads YFSETQ. This chain's CDR3 is CASSLQGENEQYF.

The chain couples TRBV27 to TRBJ1-4; TCRdb names TRBD1, which stays unverified in the absence of DNA. The CDR3 runs 16 residues. Germline CDR1 reads MNHEY; CDR2 reads SMNVEV (reference sequence). CDR3 protein: CASSSIPGHNIEKLFF.

This rearrangement joins TRBV27 to TRBJ2-1; TCRdb's assignment of TRBD1 cannot be checked, as there is no DNA. Germline loops: CDR1 MNHEY, CDR2 SMNVEV (reference sequence). This CDR3 spans 13 amino acids. The CDR3 here is CASWGGYNNEQFF.

The chain combines TRBV4-2 with TRBJ1-6; the D gene TCRdb calls, TRBD1, cannot be checked with no DNA. Germline V gives CDR1 LGHNA, CDR2 YNFKEQ. The CDR3 contains 14 residues. This CDR3 reads CASSQGTVNSPLHF.

This chain links TRBV15 with TRBJ1-5. CDR1 is LNHNV, CDR2 YYDKDF, per germline (reference sequence). The CDR3 covers 13 residues. The CDR3 sequence: CATSRSRDQPQHF.

The rearrangement joins TRBV4-1 to TRBJ2-1. In germline, CDR1 is MGHRA, CDR2 YSYEKL. The CDR3 is 13 residues long. CDR3 sequence: CASQDLGGYEQFF.

The chain couples TRBV2 to TRBJ2-5; TCRdb lists TRBD1, though no DNA is available to test this call. CDR1 is SNHLY and CDR2 is FYNNEI in the germline V gene. CDR3 size: 15 residues. CDR3 loop: CASSSDPLYQETQYF.

The gene calls are TRBV5-1 and TRBJ2-7; TCRdb reports TRBD1, a call that lacks DNA to check it against. The CDR3 covers 14 residues. Per germline, CDR1 SGHRS and CDR2 YFSETQ. The CDR3 protein is CASSLDDRADEQYF.

The chain has TRBV12-3 or TRBV12-4 and TRBJ2-3; the D gene TCRdb calls, TRBD1, cannot be checked with no DNA. This CDR3 region has 11 residues. CDR3 region: CASGTGGTQYF.

V gene TRBV5-4 combines with J gene TRBJ2-1; the TCRdb call, TRBD1, lacks DNA for checking. This CDR3 spans 16 amino acids. Germline loops: CDR1 SGHNT, CDR2 YYREEE (reference sequence). The CDR3 reads CASSQGGLSSYNEQFF.

V and J are TRBV30 and TRBJ1-1; the TRBD1 assignment by TCRdb is unverifiable without DNA. CDR3 length: 11 residues. The germline gives CDR1 GTSNPN, CDR2 SVGIG (reference sequence). CDR3 region: CAWTRGLEAFF.

The chain carries TRBV27 and TRBJ2-1; TCRdb reports TRBD2, a call that lacks DNA to check it against. The CDR3 contains 11 residues. In germline, CDR1 is MNHEY, CDR2 SMNVEV (reference sequence). CDR3 loop: CASSALGEQFF.

This chain's CDR3 is CASSLTLLAKEKLFF. V is TRBV5-6 and J is TRBJ1-4. The CDR3 consists of 15 residues. Germline V gene sequence: CDR1 SGHDT, CDR2 YYEEEE.

The chain recombines TRBV11-2 with TRBJ2-6; no DNA is available, so the TRBD1 call from TCRdb remains unchecked. The CDR3 length is 15 residues. Per germline, CDR1 SGHAT and CDR2 FQNNGV. The CDR3 sequence is CASSSVGAGANVLTF. Full variable domain (rest looked up from reference TRBV11-2 and TRBJ2-6): EAGVAQSPRYKIIEKRQSVAFWCNPISGHATLYWYQQILGQGPKLLIQFQNNGVVDDSQLPKDRFSAERLKGVDSTLKIQPAKLEDSAVYLCASSSVGAGANVLTFGAGSRLTVL.

The chain has TRBV19 and TRBJ2-7. There are 15 residues in the CDR3. Germline-derived CDR1 and CDR2 are LNHDA and SQIVND (reference sequence). This CDR3 is CASSVTFSFSYEQYF. Full variable domain (outside the CDR3, taken from reference TRBV19 and TRBJ2-7): DGGITQSPKYLFRKEGQNVTLSCEQNLNHDAMYWYRQDPGQGLRLIYYSQIVNDFQKGDIAEGYSVSREKKESFPLTVTSAQKNPTAFYLCASSVTFSFSYEQYFGPGTRLTVT.

V and J are TRBV9 and TRBJ2-2. Germline CDR1 and CDR2: SGDLS and YYNGEE. CDR3 size: 12 residues. CDR3 residues: CASSVGTGELFF.

V and J are TRBV4-1 and TRBJ1-6; TCRdb calls TRBD1, which cannot be checked without DNA. From germline, CDR1 is MGHRA and CDR2 YSYEKL. CDR3 length: 13 residues. This chain's CDR3 is CASSQEGDSPLHF.